This T cell receptor (beta chain) was sequenced in a study of T-cell memory formation after mild COVID-19. This clonotype was recorded many times. Its specificity is unknown. UMIs and sample barcodes were carried by the TCR alpha and TCR beta cDNA libraries that 5'RACE produced using constant-segment primers. TCRdb reprocessed the 5' RACE reads with MiXCR, giving one entry per CDR3 protein. In the table there are 200,000 to 300,000 distinct CDR3 sequences, approximately 10% of which are singletons. Study results and limitations: The CD4+ clones that contracted clustered mainly within CM and EM, and the CD8+ clones concentrated in EMRA.

V dropped 3 bases and J dropped 3; count of bases not matched to a gene: 0. Germline V gives CDR1 MGHDK, CDR2 SYGVNS. This CDR3 is built from 14 residues. V and J are TRBV25-1 and TRBJ2-2; 8 nucleotides agree with TRBD1. The source material was PBMCs or a T cell subset sorted from them (not recorded which). This clonotype originated in a man aged 18 to 35 who had mild COVID-19 (a few samples of this study predate the infection). Cell type and time point are not known. CDR3: CASSDRGHTGELFF. In nucleotides, the CDR3 is TGTGCCAGCAGTGACAGGGGGCACACCGGGGAGCTGTTTTTT.